This is a list of T cell receptor beta chains from one sample in a study of cytomegalovirus exposure and HLA in healthy donors. Only in-frame clones appear in the TCRdb table, and some are missing; sequencing was by immunoSEQ multiplex PCR. This table holds about 98,000 clones, about 74% found once. The source material was PBMCs. The receptors shown here come from a male donor in good health and CMV-seronegative. Both conserved end residues are part of each CDR3. D genes are given only for firm matches. The size entry is marked missing in some rows and otherwise reads once, few, many or a size class.

v_gene	abundance	d_gene	j_gene	CDR3aa	CDR3nt
TRBV4-1	once	.	TRBJ1-1	CASRLTGNTEAFF	TGCGCCAGCAGACTCACAGGGAACACTGAGGCTTTCTTT
TRBV30	.	TRBD2	TRBJ2-7	CAWSVFVAGGQTVF	TGTGCCTGGAGTGTATTCGTAGCGGGAGGCCAGACCGTCTTC
TRBV2	.	.	TRBJ2-1	CASSELSEQFF	TGTGCCAGCAGTGAATTGAGTGAGCAGTTCTTC
TRBV15	.	.	TRBJ1-5	CATSRGGFGQPQHF	TGTGCCACCAGCAGAGGAGGGTTCGGTCAGCCCCAGCATTTT
TRBV30	.	.	TRBJ1-1	CAWSVNSKISAFF	TGTGCCTGGAGTGTTAACAGTAAGATTTCAGCTTTCTTT
TRBV5-4	.	TRBD2	TRBJ2-3	CASSLQREIDTQYF	TGTGCCAGCAGCTTGCAGCGGGAGATAGATACGCAGTATTTT
TRBV7-6	.	.	TRBJ2-7	CASRALRGIEKEQYF	TGTGCCAGCAGAGCCCTGAGAGGGATCGAGAAGGAGCAGTACTTC
TRBV2	few	TRBD1	TRBJ1-4	CASIDRGHEKLFF	TGTGCCAGCATAGACAGGGGGCATGAAAAACTGTTTTTT
TRBV5-4	.	TRBD2	TRBJ2-3	CASSSGTSGNSGSDTQYF	TGTGCCAGCAGCTCTGGGACTAGCGGGAACTCGGGTTCTGATACGCAGTATTTT
TRBV19	.	TRBD1	TRBJ2-1	CASSIWTGADEQFF	TGTGCCAGTAGTATATGGACAGGGGCAGATGAGCAGTTCTTC
TRBV5-6	.	.	TRBJ2-3	CASSLAGTPQGTDTQYF	TGTGCCAGCAGCTTGGCCGGGACTCCACAAGGCACAGATACGCAGTATTTT
TRBV9	.	TRBD2	TRBJ2-5	CASSRTSGGETQYF	TGTGCCAGCAGCAGAACTAGCGGGGGGGAGACCCAGTACTTC
TRBV4-2	.	TRBD2	TRBJ2-5	CASSQLNLAGGQETQYF	TGTGCCAGCAGCCAACTCAATCTAGCGGGAGGCCAAGAGACCCAGTACTTC
TRBV7-3	.	TRBD1	TRBJ2-7	CASSLTGDRTYEQYF	TGTGCCAGCAGCTTAACCGGGGACAGAACCTACGAGCAGTACTTC
TRBV6-1	.	.	TRBJ1-2	CASRWQTNYGYTF	TGTGCCAGCAGGTGGCAAACTAACTATGGCTACACCTTC
TRBV10-2	.	TRBD1	TRBJ2-7	CASSDSGVGTGTYEQYF	TGCGCCAGCAGTGATTCGGGGGTCGGGACAGGGACCTACGAGCAGTACTTC
TRBV9	few	.	TRBJ1-1	CASSTRQSNTEAFF	TGTGCCAGCAGCACGAGACAGTCGAACACTGAAGCTTTCTTT
TRBV27	once	.	TRBJ2-5	CASRPDSRWTQYF	TGTGCCAGCAGACCTGACAGTCGATGGACCCAGTACTTC
TRBV7-3	once	.	TRBJ2-1	CASSLVAGLRMDEQFF	TGTGCCAGCAGCTTGGTTGCGGGGTTAAGAATGGATGAGCAGTTCTTC
TRBV19	.	.	TRBJ1-5	CASSIGLGQGPPSNQPQHF	TGTGCCAGTAGTATAGGGCTTGGGCAGGGGCCCCCCAGCAATCAGCCCCAGCATTTT
TRBV7-3	.	TRBD1	TRBJ2-1	CASSSDRASYNEQFF	TGTGCCAGCAGCTCGGACAGGGCGTCCTACAATGAGCAGTTCTTC
TRBV27	.	TRBD1	TRBJ1-1	CASSLVGTGVWTEAFF	TGTGCCAGCAGTTTGGTCGGGACAGGGGTGTGGACTGAAGCTTTCTTT
TRBV30	.	TRBD1	TRBJ1-6	CAWTTDRGSPLHF	TGTGCCTGGACCACGGACAGGGGATCACCCCTCCACTTT
TRBV6-4	few	TRBD2	TRBJ2-1	CASSDSGTSAGGINEQFF	TGTGCCAGCAGTGACTCTGGGACTAGCGCGGGGGGAATCAATGAGCAGTTCTTC
TRBV30	.	TRBD1	TRBJ2-2	CAWSWGDRVSRTGELFF	TGTGCCTGGAGTTGGGGGGACAGGGTATCGCGGACCGGGGAGCTGTTTTTT
TRBV10-3	few	TRBD1	TRBJ2-1	CATFRDRAFNEQFF	TGTGCCACCTTCCGGGACAGGGCCTTTAATGAGCAGTTCTTC
TRBV6-5	.	.	TRBJ2-7	CASSYGADSSYEQYF	TGTGCCAGCAGTTACGGAGCGGACAGCTCCTACGAGCAGTACTTC
TRBV7-2	few	.	TRBJ1-5	CASSLESGLIQPQHF	TGTGCCAGCAGCTTAGAGTCAGGTTTAATTCAGCCCCAGCATTTT
TRBV5-1	.	TRBD1	TRBJ2-7	CASSGTGTELAYEQYF	TGCGCCAGCAGCGGGACCGGGACAGAGCTTGCCTACGAGCAGTACTTC
TRBV5-4	.	TRBD2	TRBJ2-5	CASSREAGEETQYF	TGTGCCAGCAGCAGAGAAGCGGGAGAAGAGACCCAGTACTTC
TRBV6-6	.	.	TRBJ1-1	CASSYSGGNFEAFF	TGTGCCAGCAGTTACTCGGGGGGGAACTTTGAAGCTTTCTTT
TRBV10-1	.	TRBD2	TRBJ2-7	CASNQRGNYEQYF	TGCGCCAGCAACCAGCGGGGAAACTACGAGCAGTACTTC
TRBV18	.	.	TRBJ2-7	CASSSGVDEQYF	TGTGCCAGCTCATCAGGGGTCGACGAGCAGTACTTC
TRBV19	.	.	TRBJ2-7	CASSIQRSGHYEQYF	TGTGCCAGTAGTATTCAGAGGTCGGGACACTACGAGCAGTACTTC
TRBV20-1	.	.	TRBJ2-3	CSAATGNTQYF	TGCAGCGCTGCTACGGGAAATACGCAGTATTTT
TRBV27	once	TRBD2	TRBJ2-1	CASSLVSSTSGIYNEQFF	TGTGCCAGCAGTTTAGTCTCTTCGACTAGCGGGATATACAATGAGCAGTTCTTC
TRBV2	.	TRBD1	TRBJ1-1	CASSGGTGPVLAEAFF	TGTGCCAGCAGTGGGGGGACAGGTCCCGTTCTCGCTGAAGCTTTCTTT
TRBV7-9	.	.	TRBJ1-5	CASSSDGGNQPQHF	TGTGCCAGCAGCTCGGACGGGGGCAATCAGCCCCAGCATTTT
TRBV9	.	TRBD2	TRBJ2-7	CASSSGLAGGLGEQYF	TGTGCCAGCAGCTCTGGACTAGCGGGAGGATTGGGCGAGCAGTACTTC
TRBV7-9	.	.	TRBJ1-5	CASSSGTRGGINQPQHF	TGTGCCAGCAGCTCGGGCACCCGGGGGGGAATTAATCAGCCCCAGCATTTT
TRBV5-1	few	.	TRBJ2-6	CASSLGQIETRSGANVLTF	TGCGCCAGCAGCTTGGGACAGATCGAGACCCGATCTGGGGCCAACGTCCTGACTTTC
TRBV19	once	.	TRBJ1-3	CASRGVSGNTIYF	TGTGCTAGCAGGGGAGTATCTGGAAACACCATATATTTT
TRBV5-8	.	.	TRBJ1-2	CASSVDRINYGYTF	TGTGCCAGCAGCGTCGACAGGATTAACTATGGCTACACCTTC
TRBV25-1	.	TRBD1	TRBJ1-2	CASSERTGAMDGYTF	TGTGCCAGCTCCGAACGGACAGGGGCCATGGATGGCTACACCTTC
TRBV18	.	.	TRBJ1-4	CASSPTQATNEKLFF	TGTGCCAGCTCACCGACACAGGCAACTAATGAAAAACTGTTTTTT
TRBV28	.	.	TRBJ1-4	CASSFFSEKLFF	TGTGCCAGCAGTTTTTTTAGTGAAAAACTGTTTTTT
TRBV11-2	.	TRBD1	TRBJ2-7	CASSYAGQGSEQYF	TGTGCCAGCAGCTACGCGGGACAGGGGTCCGAGCAGTACTTC
TRBV7-3	.	.	TRBJ1-2	CASSLTAGRDGYTF	TGTGCCAGCAGCTTAACGGCGGGGCGGGATGGCTACACCTTC
TRBV27	.	.	TRBJ2-5	CASRGGSQETQYF	TGTGCCAGCAGAGGCGGATCTCAAGAGACCCAGTACTTC
TRBV29-1	.	TRBD1	TRBJ2-7	CSVGITGVGNEQYF	TGCAGCGTAGGCATTACAGGGGTTGGGAACGAGCAGTACTTC
TRBV5-1	few	TRBD1	TRBJ2-7	CASSSGTATYEQYF	TGCGCCAGCAGCTCCGGGACAGCAACCTACGAGCAGTACTTC